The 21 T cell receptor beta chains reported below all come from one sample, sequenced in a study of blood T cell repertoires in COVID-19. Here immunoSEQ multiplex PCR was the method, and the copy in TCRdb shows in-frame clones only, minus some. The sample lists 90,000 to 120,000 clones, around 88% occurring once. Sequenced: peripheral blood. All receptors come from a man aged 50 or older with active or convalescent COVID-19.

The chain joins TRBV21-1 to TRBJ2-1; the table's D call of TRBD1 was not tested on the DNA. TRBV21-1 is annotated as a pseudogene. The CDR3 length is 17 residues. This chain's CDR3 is CASSKTGHHWGGNEQFF. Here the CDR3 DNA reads TGTGCCAGCAGCAAAACAGGACACCACTGGGGCGGCAATGAGCAGTTCTTC.

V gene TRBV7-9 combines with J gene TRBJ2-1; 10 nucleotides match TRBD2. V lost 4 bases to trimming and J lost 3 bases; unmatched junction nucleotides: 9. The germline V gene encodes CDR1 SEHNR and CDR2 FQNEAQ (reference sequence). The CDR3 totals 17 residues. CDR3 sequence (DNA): TGTGCCAGCAGCTCGTTCCCGAGCGGGAGGGGCTACAATGAGCAGTTCTTC. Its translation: CASSSFPSGRGYNEQFF.

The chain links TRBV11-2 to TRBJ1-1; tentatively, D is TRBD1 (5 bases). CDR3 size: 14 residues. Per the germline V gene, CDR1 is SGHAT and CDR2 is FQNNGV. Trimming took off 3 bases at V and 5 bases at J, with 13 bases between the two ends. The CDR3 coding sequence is TGTGCCAGCAGCTTGCCGGGGGTGGTTACTGAAGCTTTCTTT. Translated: CASSLPGVVTEAFF. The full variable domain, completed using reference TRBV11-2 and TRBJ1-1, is EAGVAQSPRYKIIEKRQSVAFWCNPISGHATLYWYQQILGQGPKLLIQFQNNGVVDDSQLPKDRFSAERLKGVDSTLKIQPAKLEDSAVYLCASSLPGVVTEAFFGQGTRLTVV.

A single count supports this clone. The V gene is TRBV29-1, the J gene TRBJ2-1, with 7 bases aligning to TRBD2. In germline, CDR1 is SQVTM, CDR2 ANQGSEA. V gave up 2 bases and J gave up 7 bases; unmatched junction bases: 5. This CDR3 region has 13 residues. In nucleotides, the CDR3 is TGCAGCGTTGAACTAGCGGTGGGGAATGAGCAGTTCTTC. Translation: CSVELAVGNEQFF.

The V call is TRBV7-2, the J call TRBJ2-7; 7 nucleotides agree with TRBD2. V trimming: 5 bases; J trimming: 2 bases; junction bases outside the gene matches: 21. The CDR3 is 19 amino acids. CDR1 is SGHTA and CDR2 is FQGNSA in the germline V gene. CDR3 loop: CASSLRLTSGTASTYEQYF. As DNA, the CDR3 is TGTGCCAGCAGCCTACGACTAACCAGCGGGACGGCCTCTACCTACGAGCAGTACTTC.

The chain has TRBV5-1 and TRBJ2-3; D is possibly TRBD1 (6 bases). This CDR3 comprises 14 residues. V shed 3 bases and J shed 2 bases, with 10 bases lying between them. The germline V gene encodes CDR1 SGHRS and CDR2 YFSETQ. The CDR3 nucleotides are TGCGCCAGCAGCTCGGGACAACCCACAGATACGCAGTATTTT. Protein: CASSSGQPTDTQYF.

CDR3 nucleotides: TGTGCCACCAGCAGAGCCGACCGGGACAGGGGCGACGAGCAGTACTTC. It yields the protein CATSRADRDRGDEQYF. The chain joins TRBV15 to TRBJ2-7, with 10 bases fitting TRBD1. The CDR3 contains 16 residues. CDR1 and CDR2 (germline): LNHNV, YYDKDF (reference sequence). Trimming removed 1 base from V and 5 bases from J; junction bases left unmatched: 8.

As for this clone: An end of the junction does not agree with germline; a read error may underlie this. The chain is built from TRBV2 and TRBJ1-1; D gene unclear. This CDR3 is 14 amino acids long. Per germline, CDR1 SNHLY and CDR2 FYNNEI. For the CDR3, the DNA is TGTGCCAGCAGAGAAGGCGCCTCGATCACTGAAGCTTTCTTT. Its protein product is CASREGASITEAFF. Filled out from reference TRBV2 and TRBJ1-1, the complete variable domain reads EPEVTQTPSHQVTQMGQEVILRCVPISNHLYFYWYRQILGQKVEFLVSFYNNEISEKSEIFDDQFSVERPDGSNFTLKIRSTKLEDSAMYFCASREGASITEAFFGQGTRLTVV.

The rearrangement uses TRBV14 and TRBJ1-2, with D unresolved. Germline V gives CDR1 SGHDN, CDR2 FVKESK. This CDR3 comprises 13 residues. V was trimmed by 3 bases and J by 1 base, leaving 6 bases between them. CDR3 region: CASSQGYNYGYTF. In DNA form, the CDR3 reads TGTGCCAGCAGCCAGGGCTATAACTATGGCTACACCTTC.

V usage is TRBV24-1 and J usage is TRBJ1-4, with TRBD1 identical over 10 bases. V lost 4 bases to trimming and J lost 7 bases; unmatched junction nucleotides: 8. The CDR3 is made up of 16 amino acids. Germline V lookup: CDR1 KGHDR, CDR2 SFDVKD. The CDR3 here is CATSDPDRGRLEKLFF. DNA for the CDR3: TGTGCCACCAGTGACCCAGACAGGGGGCGTCTTGAAAAACTGTTTTTT.

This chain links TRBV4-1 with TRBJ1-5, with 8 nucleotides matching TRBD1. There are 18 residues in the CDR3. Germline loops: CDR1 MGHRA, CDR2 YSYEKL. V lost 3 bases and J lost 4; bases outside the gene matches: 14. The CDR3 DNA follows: TGCGCCAGCAGCCAGGTCTTCGGACAGGGTAGACCGAATCAGCCCCAGCATTTT. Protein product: CASSQVFGQGRPNQPQHF.

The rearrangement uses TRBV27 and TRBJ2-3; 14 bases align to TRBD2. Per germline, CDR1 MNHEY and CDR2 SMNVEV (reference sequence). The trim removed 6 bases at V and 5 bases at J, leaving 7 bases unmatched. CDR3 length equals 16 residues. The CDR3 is CASRLGLAGAEDTQYF. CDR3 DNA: TGTGCCAGCAGGCTGGGACTAGCGGGAGCCGAAGATACGCAGTATTTT.

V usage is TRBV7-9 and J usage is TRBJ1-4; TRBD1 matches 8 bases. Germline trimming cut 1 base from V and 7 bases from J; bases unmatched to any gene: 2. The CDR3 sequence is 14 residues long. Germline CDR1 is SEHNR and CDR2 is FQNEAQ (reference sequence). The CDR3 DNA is TGTGCCAGCAGCTTAGGGACAGGGACTGAAAAACTGTTTTTT. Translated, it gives CASSLGTGTEKLFF.

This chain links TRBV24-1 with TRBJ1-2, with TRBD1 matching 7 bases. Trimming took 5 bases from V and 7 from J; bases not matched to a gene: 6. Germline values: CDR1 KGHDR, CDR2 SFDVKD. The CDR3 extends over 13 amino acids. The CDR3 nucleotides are TGTGCCACCAGTGCTGGGACAGAATTTGGCTACACCTTC. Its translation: CATSAGTEFGYTF.

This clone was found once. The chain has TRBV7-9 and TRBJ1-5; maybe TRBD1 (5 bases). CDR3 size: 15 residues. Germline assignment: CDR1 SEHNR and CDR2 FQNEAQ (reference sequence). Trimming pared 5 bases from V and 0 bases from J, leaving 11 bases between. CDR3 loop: CASSAQGTSNQPQHF. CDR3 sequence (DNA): TGTGCCAGCAGCGCCCAGGGTACTAGCAATCAGCCCCAGCATTTT.

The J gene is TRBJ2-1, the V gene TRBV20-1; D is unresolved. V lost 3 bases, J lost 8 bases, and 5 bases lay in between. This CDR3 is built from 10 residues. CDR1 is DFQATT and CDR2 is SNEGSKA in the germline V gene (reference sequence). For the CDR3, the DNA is TGCAGTGCTAGGGCCTATGAGCAGTTCTTC. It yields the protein CSARAYEQFF.

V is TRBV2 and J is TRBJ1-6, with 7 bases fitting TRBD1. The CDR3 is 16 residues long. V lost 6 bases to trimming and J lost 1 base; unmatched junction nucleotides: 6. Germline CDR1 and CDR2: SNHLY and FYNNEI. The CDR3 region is CASRPDRRSYNSPLHF. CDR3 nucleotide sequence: TGTGCCAGCAGGCCGGACAGGAGGTCCTATAATTCACCCCTCCACTTT. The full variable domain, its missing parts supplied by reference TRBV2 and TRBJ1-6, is EPEVTQTPSHQVTQMGQEVILRCVPISNHLYFYWYRQILGQKVEFLVSFYNNEISEKSEIFDDQFSVERPDGSNFTLKIRSTKLEDSAMYFCASRPDRRSYNSPLHFGNGTRLTVT.

Here the CDR3 reads CASSLAGGAGGGYNEQFF. The CDR3 DNA reads as TGTGCCAGCAGCTTAGCAGGGGGAGCGGGAGGCGGCTACAATGAGCAGTTCTTC. V and J are TRBV7-2 and TRBJ2-1; 9 bases match TRBD2. V trimming: 0 bases; J trimming: 3 bases; junction bases outside the gene matches: 9. CDR3 length: 18 residues. Germline CDR1 is SGHTA and CDR2 is FQGNSA.

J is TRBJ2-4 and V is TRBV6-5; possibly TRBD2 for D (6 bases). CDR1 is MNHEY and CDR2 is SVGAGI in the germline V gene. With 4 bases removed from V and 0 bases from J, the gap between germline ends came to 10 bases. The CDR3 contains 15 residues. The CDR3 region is CASSSGLLAKNIQYF. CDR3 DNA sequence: TGTGCCAGCAGTTCGGGACTCCTAGCCAAAAACATTCAGTACTTC.

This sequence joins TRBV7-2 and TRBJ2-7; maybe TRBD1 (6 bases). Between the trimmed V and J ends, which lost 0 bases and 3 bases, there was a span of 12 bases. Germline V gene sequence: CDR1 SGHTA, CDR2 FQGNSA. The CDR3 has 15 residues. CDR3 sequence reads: CASSLAFGRGYEQYF. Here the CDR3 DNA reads TGTGCCAGCAGCTTAGCGTTTGGCAGGGGCTACGAGCAGTACTTC.

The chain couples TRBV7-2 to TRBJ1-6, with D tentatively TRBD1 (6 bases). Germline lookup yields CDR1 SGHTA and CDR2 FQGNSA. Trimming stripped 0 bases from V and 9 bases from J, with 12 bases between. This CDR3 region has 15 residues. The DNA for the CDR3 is TGTGCCAGCAGCTTAGCATCAGGGGCGGGTTCACCCCTCCACTTT. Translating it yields CASSLASGAGSPLHF.